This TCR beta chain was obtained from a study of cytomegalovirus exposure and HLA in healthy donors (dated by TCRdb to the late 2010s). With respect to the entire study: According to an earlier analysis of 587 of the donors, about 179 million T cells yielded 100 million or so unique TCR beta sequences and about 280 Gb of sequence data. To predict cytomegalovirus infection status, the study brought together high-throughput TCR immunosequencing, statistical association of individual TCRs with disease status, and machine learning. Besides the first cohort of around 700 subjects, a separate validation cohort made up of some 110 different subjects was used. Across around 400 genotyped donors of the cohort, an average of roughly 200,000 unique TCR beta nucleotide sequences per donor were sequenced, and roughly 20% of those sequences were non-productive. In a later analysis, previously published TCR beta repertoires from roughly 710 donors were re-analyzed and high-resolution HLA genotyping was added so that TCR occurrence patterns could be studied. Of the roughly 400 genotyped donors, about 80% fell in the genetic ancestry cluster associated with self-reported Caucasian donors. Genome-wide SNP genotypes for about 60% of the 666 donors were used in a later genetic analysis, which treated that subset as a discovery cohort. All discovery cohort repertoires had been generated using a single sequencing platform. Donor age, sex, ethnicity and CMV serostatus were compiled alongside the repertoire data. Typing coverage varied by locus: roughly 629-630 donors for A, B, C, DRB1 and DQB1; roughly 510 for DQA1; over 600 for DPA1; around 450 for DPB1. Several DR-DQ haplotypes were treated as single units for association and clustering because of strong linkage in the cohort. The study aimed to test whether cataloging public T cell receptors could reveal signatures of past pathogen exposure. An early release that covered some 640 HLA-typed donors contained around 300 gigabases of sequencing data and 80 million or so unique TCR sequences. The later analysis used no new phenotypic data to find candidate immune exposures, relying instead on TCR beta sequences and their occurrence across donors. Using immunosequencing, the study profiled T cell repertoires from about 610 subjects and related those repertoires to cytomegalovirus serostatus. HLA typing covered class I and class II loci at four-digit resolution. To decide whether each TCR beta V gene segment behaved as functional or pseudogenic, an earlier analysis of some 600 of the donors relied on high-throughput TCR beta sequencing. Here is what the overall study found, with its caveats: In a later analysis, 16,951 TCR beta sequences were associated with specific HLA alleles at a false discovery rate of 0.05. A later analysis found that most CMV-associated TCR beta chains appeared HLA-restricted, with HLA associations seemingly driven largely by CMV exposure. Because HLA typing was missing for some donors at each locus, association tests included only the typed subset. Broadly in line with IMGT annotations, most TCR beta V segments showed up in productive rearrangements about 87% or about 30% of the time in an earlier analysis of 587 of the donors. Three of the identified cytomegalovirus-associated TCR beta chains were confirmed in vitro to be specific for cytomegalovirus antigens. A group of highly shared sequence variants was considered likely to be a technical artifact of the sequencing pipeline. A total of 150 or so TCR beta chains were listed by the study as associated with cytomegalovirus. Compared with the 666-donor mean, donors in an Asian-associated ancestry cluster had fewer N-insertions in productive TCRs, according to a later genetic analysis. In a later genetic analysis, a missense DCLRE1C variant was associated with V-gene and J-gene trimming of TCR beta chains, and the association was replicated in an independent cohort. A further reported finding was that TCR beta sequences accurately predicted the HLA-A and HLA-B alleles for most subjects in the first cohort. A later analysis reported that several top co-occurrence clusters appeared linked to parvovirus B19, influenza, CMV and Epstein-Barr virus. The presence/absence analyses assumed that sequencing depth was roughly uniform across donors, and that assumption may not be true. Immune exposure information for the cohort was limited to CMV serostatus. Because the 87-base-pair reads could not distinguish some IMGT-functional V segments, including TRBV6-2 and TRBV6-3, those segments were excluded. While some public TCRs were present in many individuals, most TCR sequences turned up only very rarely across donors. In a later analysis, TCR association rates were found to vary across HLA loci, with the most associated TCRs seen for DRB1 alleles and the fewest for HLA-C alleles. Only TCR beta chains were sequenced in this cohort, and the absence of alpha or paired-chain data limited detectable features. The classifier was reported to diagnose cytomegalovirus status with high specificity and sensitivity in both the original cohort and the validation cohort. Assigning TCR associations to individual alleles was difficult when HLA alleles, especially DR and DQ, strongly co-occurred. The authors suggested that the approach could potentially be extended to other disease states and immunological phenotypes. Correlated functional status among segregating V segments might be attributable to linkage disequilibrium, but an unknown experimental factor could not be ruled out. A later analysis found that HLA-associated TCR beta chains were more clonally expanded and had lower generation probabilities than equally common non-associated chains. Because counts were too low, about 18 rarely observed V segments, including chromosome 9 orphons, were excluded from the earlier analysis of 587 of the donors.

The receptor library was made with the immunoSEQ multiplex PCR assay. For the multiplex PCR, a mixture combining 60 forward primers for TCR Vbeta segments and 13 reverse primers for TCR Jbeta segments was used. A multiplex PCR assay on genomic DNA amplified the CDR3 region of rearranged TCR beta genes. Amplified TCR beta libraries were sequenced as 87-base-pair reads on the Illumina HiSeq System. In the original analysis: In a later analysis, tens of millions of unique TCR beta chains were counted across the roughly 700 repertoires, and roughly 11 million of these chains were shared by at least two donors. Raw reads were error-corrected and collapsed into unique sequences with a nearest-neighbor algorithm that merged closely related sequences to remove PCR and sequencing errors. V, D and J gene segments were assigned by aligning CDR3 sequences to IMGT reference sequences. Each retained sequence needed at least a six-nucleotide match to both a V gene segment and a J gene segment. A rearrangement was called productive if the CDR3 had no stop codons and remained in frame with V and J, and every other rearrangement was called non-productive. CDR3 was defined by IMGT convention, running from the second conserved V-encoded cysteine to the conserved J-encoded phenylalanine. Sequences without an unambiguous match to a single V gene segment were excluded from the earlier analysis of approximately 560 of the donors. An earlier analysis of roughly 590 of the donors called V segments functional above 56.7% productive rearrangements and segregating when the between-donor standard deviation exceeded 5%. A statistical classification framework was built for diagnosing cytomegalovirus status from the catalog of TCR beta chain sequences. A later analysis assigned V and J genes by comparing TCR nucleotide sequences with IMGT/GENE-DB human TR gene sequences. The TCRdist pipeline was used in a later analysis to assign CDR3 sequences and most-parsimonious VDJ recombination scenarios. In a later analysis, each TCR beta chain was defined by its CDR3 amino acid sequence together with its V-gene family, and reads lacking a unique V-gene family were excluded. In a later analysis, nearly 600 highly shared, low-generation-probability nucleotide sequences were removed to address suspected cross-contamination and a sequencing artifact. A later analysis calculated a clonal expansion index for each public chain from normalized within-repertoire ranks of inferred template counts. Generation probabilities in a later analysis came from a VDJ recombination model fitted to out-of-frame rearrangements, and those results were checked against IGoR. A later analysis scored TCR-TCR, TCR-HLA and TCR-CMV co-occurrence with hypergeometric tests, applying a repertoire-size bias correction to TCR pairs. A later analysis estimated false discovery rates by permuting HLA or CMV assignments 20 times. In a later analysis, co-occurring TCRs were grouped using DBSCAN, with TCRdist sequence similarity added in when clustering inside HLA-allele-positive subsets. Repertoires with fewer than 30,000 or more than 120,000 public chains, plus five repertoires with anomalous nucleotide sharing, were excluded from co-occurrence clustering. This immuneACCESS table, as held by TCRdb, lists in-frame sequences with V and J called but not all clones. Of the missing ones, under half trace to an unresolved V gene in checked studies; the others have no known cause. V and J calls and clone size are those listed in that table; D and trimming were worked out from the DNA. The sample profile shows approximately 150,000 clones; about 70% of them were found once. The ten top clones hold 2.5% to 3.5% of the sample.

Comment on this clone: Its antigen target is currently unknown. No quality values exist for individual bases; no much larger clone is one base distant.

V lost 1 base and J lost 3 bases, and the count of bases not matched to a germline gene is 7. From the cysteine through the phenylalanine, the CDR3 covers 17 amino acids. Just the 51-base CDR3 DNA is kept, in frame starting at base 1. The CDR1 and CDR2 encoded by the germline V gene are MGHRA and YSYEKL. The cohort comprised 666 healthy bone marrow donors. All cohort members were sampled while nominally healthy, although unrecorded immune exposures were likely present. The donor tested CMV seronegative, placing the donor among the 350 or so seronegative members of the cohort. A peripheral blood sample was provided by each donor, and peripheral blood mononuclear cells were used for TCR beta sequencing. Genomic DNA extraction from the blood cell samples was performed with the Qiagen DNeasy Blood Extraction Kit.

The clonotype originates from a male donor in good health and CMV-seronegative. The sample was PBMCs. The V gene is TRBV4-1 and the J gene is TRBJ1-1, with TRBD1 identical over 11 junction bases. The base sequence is TGCGCCAGCAGCCAAGTAGGACAGGGGGCGCTTTACACTGAAGCTTTCTTT. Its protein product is CASSQVGQGALYTEAFF.